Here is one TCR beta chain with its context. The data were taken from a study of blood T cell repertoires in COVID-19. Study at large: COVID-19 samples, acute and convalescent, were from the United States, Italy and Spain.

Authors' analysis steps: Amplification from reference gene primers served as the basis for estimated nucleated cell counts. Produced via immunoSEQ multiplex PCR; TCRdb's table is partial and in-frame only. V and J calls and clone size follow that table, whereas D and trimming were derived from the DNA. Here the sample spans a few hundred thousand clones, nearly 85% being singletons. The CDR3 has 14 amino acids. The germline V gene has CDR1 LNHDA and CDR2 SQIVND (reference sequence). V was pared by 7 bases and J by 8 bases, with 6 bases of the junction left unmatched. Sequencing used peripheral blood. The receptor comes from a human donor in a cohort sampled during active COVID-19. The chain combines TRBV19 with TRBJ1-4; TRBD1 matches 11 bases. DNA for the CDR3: TGTGCCAGTACCCCCGGGACAGGGGGAGAAAAACTGTTTTTT. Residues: CASTPGTGGEKLFF. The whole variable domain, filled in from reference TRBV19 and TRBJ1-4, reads DGGITQSPKYLFRKEGQNVTLSCEQNLNHDAMYWYRQDPGQGLRLIYYSQIVNDFQKGDIAEGYSVSREKKESFPLTVTSAQKNPTAFYLCASTPGTGGEKLFFGSGTQLSVL.